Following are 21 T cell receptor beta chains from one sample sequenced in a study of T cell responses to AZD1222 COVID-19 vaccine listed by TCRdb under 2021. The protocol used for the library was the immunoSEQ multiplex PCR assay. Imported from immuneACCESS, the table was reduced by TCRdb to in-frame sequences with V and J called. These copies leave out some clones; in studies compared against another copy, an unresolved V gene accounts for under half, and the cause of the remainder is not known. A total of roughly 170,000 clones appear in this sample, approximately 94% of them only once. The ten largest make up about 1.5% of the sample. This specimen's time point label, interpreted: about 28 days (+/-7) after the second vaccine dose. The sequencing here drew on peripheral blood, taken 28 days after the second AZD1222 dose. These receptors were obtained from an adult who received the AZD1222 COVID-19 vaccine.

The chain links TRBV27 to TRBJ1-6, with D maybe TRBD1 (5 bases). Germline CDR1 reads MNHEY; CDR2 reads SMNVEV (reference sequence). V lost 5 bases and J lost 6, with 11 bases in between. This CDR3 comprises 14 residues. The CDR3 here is CASSPLGGNSPLHF. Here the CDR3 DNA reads TGTGCCAGCAGTCCACTTGGGGGTAATTCACCCCTCCACTTT.

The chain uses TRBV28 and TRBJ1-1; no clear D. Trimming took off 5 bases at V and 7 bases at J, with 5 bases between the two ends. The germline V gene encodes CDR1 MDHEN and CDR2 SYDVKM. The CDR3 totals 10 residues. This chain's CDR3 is CASSRIEAFF. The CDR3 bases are TGTGCCAGCAGTCGAATTGAAGCTTTCTTT.

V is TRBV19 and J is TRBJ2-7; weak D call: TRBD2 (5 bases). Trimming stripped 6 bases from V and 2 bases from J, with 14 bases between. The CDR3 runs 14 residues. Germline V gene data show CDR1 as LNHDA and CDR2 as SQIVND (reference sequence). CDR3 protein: CASSMPDFPYEQYF. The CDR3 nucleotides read TGTGCCAGTAGCATGCCGGACTTTCCCTACGAGCAGTACTTC. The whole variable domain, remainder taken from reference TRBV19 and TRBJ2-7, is DGGITQSPKYLFRKEGQNVTLSCEQNLNHDAMYWYRQDPGQGLRLIYYSQIVNDFQKGDIAEGYSVSREKKESFPLTVTSAQKNPTAFYLCASSMPDFPYEQYFGPGTRLTVT.

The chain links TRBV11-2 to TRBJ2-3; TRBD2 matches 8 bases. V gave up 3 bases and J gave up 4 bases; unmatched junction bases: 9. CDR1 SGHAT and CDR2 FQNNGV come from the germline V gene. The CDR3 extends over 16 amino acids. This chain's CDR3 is CASSFSGTRHADTQYF. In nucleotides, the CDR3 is TGTGCCAGCAGCTTCTCCGGGACTAGACATGCAGATACGCAGTATTTT.

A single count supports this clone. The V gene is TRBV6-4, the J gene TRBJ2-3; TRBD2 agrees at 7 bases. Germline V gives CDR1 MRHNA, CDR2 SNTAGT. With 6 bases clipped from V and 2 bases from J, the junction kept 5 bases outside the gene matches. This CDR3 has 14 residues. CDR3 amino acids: CASSGGTSTDTQYF. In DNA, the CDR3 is TGTGCCAGCAGCGGGGGGACCTCCACAGATACGCAGTATTTT.

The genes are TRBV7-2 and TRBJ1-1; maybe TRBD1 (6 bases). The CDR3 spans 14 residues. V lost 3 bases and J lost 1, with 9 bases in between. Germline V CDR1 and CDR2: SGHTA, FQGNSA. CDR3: CASSFRGGNTEAFF. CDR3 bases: TGTGCCAGCAGCTTCAGGGGCGGGAACACTGAAGCTTTCTTT.

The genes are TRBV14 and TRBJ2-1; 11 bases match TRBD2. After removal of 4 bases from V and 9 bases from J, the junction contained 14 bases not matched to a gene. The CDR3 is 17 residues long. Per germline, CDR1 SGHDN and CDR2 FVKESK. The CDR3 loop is CASSPHLLAGGIGEQFF. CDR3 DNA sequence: TGTGCCAGCAGCCCGCATTTGTTAGCGGGGGGGATCGGTGAGCAGTTCTTC.

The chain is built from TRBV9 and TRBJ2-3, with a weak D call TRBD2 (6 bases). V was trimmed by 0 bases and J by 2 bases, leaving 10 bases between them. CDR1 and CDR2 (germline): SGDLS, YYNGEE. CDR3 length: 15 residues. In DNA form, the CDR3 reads TGTGCCAGCAGCGTAGATCAGCGGGCCACAGATACGCAGTATTTT. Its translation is CASSVDQRATDTQYF.

CDR3: CASSEKTGTSANYGYTF. CDR3 sequence (DNA): TGTGCCAGCAGTGAGAAGACAGGGACTTCAGCTAACTATGGCTACACCTTC. This chain links TRBV27 with TRBJ1-2; 7 nucleotides line up with TRBD1. The V segment lost 5 bases and the J segment 0 bases; nucleotides outside the gene matches: 12. This CDR3 spans 17 amino acids. Germline loops: CDR1 MNHEY, CDR2 SMNVEV (reference sequence).

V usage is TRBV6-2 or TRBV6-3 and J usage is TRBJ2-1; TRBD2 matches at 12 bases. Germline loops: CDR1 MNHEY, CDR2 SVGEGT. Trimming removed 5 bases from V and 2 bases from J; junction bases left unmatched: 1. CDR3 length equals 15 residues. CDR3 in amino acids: CASSGLAGTYNEQFF. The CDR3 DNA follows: TGTGCCAGCAGTGGACTAGCGGGGACCTACAATGAGCAGTTCTTC.

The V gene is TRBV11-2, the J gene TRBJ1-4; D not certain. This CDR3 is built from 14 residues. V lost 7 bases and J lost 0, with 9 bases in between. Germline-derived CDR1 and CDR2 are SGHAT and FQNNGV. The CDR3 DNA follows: TGTGCCAGCACCCCAGTTGCAACTAATGAAAAACTGTTTTTT. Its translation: CASTPVATNEKLFF.

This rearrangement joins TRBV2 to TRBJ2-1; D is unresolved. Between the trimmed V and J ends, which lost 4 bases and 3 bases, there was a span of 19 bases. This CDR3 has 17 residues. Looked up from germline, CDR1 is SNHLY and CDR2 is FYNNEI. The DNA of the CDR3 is TGTGCCAGCAGTGGTAGAGGTCCCACACGATACTACAATGAGCAGTTCTTC. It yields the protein CASSGRGPTRYYNEQFF.

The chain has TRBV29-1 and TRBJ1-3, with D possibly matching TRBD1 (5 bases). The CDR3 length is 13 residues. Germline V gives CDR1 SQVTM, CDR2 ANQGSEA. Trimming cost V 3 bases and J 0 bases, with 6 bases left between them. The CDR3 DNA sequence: TGCAGCGTTGAGACAGCCTCTGGAAACACCATATATTTT. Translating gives CSVETASGNTIYF.

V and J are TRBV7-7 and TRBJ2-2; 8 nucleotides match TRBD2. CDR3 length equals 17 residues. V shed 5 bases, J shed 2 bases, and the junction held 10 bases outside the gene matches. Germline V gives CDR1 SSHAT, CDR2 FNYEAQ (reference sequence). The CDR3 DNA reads TGTGCCAGCAGCCCCAACTTAGCGGGGTCAAACACCGGGGAGCTGTTTTTT. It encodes CASSPNLAGSNTGELFF.

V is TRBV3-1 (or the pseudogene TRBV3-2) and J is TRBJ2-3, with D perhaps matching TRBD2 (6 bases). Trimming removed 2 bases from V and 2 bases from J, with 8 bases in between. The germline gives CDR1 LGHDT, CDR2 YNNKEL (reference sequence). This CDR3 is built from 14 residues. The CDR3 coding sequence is TGTGCCAGCAGCCAACGGGGGTACACAGATACGCAGTATTTT. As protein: CASSQRGYTDTQYF.

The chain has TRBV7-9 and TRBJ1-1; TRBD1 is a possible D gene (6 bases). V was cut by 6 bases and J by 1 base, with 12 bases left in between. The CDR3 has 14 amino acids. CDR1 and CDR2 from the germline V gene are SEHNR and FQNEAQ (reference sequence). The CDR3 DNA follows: TGTGCCAGCAGACAACAGGGTAAGAACACTGAAGCTTTCTTT. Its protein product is CASRQQGKNTEAFF.

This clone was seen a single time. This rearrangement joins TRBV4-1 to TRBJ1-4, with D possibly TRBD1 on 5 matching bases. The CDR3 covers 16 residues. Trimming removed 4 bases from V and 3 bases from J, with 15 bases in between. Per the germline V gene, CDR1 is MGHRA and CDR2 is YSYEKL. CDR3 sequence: CASSLTGTAANEKLFF. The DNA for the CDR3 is TGCGCCAGCAGCCTCACCGGGACTGCGGCTAATGAAAAACTGTTTTTT.

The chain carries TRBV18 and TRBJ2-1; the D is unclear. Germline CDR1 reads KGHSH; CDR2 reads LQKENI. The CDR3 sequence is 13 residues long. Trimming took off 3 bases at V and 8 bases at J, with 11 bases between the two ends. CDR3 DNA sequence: TGTGCCAGCTCACCTACTAAGATCCATGAGCAGTTCTTC. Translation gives CASSPTKIHEQFF. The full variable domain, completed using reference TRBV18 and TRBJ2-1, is NAGVMQNPRHLVRRRGQEARLRCSPMKGHSHVYWYRQLPEEGLKFMVYLQKENIIDESGMPKERFSAEFPKEGPSILRIQQVVRGDSAAYFCASSPTKIHEQFFGPGTRLTVL.

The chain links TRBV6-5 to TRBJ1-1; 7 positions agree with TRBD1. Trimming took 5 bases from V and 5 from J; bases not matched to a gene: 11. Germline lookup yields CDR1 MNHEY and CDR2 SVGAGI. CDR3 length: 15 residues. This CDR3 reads CASSPRTGGQTEAFF. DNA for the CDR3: TGTGCCAGCAGTCCCCGGACAGGCGGGCAGACTGAAGCTTTCTTT.

CDR3 bases: TGTGCCAGCAGCTTAGTGGCAGGAGTCCACGAGCAGTACTTC. Its translation is CASSLVAGVHEQYF. This chain joins TRBV7-2 and TRBJ2-7; no definite D call. The CDR3 runs to 14 residues. CDR1 is SGHTA, CDR2 FQGNSA, per germline. Trimming shortened V by 1 base and J by 5 bases, and 12 bases separated the two germline ends.

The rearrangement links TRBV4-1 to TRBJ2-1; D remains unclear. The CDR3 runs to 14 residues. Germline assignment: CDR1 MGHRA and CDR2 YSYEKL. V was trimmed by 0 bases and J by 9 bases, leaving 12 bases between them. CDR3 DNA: TGCGCCAGCAGCCAAGATCTCGCGGAGATTGAGCAGTTCTTC. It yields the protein CASSQDLAEIEQFF.